This T cell receptor (beta chain) is drawn from a study of shared clonotypes between healthy human individuals. Study findings and constraints: Tissues were not sampled, only blood, and their repertoires likely differ.

With 4 bases removed from V and 0 bases from J, the gap between germline ends came to 12 bases. The CDR3 contains 15 residues. CDR1 is LNHDA, CDR2 SQIVND, per germline (reference sequence). Using immunoSEQ multiplex PCR, the repertoire was profiled, and TCRdb retains in-frame clones only, with some absent. Found here are roughly 1,600,000 clones, 98% of them singletons; the top ten hold 0.36%. Concerning this clone itself: What it recognizes is unknown.

The chain recombines TRBV19 with TRBJ1-1, with D possibly matching TRBD1 (5 bases). The source of this sequence is a young man in good health. The sample consisted of naive CD4+ T cells sorted from blood. The subset denotes: CD45RA+ positively selected. Written as DNA, the CDR3 is TGTGCCAGTAGTACCTTTGGGGCGGTGAACACTGAAGCTTTCTTT. Protein sequence: CASSTFGAVNTEAFF.